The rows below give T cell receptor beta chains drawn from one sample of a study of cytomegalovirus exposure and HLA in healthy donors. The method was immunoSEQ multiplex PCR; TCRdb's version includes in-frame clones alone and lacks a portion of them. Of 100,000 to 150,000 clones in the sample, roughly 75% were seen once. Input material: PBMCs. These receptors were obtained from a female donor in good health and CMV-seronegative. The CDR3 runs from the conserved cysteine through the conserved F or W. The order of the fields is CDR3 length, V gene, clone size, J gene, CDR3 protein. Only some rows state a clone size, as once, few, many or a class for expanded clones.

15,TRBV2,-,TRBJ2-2,CASSHLAGRTGELFF
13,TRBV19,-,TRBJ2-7,CASSGRGNYEQYF
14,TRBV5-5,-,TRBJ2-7,CASSLASPSYEQYF
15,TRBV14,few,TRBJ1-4,CASSRNRGRGEKLFF
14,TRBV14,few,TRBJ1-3,CASSQSRGGNTIYF
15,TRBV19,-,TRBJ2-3,CASSRLAGGSDTQYF
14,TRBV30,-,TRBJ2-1,CAWKNLAGLNEQFF
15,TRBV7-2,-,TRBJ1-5,CASSFTGERHQPQHF
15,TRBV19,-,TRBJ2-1,CASSIEGSSYNEQFF
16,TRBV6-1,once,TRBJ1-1,CASREAGGDLNTEAFF
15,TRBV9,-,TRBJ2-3,CASSVGQGGTDTQYF
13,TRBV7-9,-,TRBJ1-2,CASSWGQYYGYTF
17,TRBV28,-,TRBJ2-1,CASSLVALAGVDHEQFF
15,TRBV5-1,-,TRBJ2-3,CASSLVDRGTDTQYF
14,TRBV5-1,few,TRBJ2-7,CASSGPGGAYEQYF
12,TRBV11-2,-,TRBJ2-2,CASSRSAGELFF
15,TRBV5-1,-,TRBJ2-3,CASSLAAAQGDTQYF
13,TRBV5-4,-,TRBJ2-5,CASSQTWRTEQYF
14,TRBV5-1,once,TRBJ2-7,CASSAETVASGQYF
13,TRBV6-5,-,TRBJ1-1,CASSYSHRSEAFF
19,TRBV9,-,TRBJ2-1,CASSVTGTSGGSTYNEQFF
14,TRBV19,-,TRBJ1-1,CASSWGQANTEAFF
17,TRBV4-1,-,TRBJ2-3,CASSQWRSGGSTDTQYF
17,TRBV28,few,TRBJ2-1,CASSPSLQGAHYNEQFF
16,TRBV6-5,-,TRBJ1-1,CASSYSLGEGNTEAFF
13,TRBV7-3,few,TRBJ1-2,CASSPGTTYGYTF
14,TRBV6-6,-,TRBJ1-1,CASSPQGGGTEAFF
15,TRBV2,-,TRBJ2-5,CASSDGKEAIETQYF
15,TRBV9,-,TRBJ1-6,CASSGTETSASPLHF
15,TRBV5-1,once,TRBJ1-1,CASSLERGMNTEAFF
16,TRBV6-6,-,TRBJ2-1,CASSYVKRSPFNEQFF
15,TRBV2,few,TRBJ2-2,CASKQGLAGTGELFF
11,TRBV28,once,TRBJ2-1,CASRTSHEQFF
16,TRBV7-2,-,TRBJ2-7,CASSLEAAGGSYEQYF
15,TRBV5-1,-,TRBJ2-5,CASSLEGLAGAVQYF
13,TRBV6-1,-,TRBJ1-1,CASSGAGHTEAFF
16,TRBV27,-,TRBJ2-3,CASSLSGTWATWEQYF
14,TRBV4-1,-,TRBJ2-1,CASGGPGQGRGQFF
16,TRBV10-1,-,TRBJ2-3,CASSAGQGSVTDTQYF
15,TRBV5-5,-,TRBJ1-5,CASSPGTDRHQPQHF
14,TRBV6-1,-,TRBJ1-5,CASSDRAANQPQHF
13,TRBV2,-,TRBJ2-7,CASIFQGRGEQYF
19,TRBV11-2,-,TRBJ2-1,CASSLDLRVAGADYNEQFF
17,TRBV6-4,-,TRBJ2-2,CASSEASGRRSAGELFF
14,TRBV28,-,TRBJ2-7,CASSSGTTLTLQYF
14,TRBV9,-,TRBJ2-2,CASSVAGVTGEPFF
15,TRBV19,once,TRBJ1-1,CASSSYRDRGNEAFF
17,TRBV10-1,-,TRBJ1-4,CASTVPGQGGTNEKLFF
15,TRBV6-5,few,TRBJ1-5,CASSYSPTGSQPQHF
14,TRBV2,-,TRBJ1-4,CASSGGGSNEKLFF
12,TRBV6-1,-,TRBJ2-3,CASRGAGDTQYF
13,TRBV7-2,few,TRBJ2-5,CASSLWRRETQYF
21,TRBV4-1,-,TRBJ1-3,CASSQDRGDRDIPSSGNTIYF
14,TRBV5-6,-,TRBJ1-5,CASSLGTVNQPQHF
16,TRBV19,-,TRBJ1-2,CASSFRTGATNYGYTF
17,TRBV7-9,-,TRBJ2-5,CASSLLVTSGSWETQYF
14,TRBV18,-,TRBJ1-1,CASSLGTGNTEAFF
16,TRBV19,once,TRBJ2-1,CASSTRGSGGYNEQFF
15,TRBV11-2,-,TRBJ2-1,CASSLIRGPMKEQFF
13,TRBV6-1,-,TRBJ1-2,CASSRDRVEGYTF